This is a list of T cell receptor beta chains from one sample in a study of OX40 agonist ivuxolimab in advanced cancers. Profiling relied on immunoSEQ multiplex PCR, and the TCRdb table lists in-frame clones only, not all of them. This sample yields 35,000 to 40,000 clones, of which approximately 78% are seen a single time; about 20% belongs to the top ten. The sample here was CD4+ or CD8+ T cells sorted from blood, taken in a trial of the OX40 agonist ivuxolimab. Receptor source: an adult with an advanced solid tumor such as melanoma, head and neck, liver or kidney cancer. CDR3s include the opening cysteine and the closing phenylalanine or tryptophan. The D gene is left open where the match is weak. Where a row states a size, it is once, few, many or the class of an expanded clone; other rows omit it.

>TRBV19|-|-|TRBJ2-7
TGTGCCAGTAGTATGGGGACAAAGGCCTACGAGCAGTACTTC
CASSMGTKAYEQYF
>TRBV21-1|medium-sized|-|TRBJ1-3
TGTGCCAGCAGCAAACATGCTTCTGGAAACACCATATATTTT
CASSKHASGNTIYF
>TRBV23-1|few|TRBD1|TRBJ2-5
TGCGCCAGCAGTCAATCGCCCCGGACAGGGGACAACATTTTTCTCGAGACCCAGTACTTC
CASSQSPRTGDNIFLETQYF
>TRBV27|-|TRBD2|TRBJ2-7
TGTGCCAGCAGTGAAGGGACTAGCGGAAGCCTGATATCCTACGAGCAGTACTTC
CASSEGTSGSLISYEQYF
>TRBV6-6|-|-|TRBJ1-4
TGTGCCAGCGTTGGGGAAATTGGGGAAAAACTGTTTTTT
CASVGEIGEKLFF
>TRBV5-8|-|-|TRBJ2-5
TGTGCCAGCAGCTTATTAGAGACCCAGTACTTC
CASSLLETQYF
>TRBV7-2|-|-|TRBJ2-7
TGTGCCAGCAGCTTAGCGCTAGGGACCTCGGGGGAGCAGTACTTC
CASSLALGTSGEQYF
>TRBV28|-|TRBD1|TRBJ1-5
TGTGCCAGCAGTCTGAGGGGGCGACAGGGGCAGCCCCAGCATTTT
CASSLRGRQGQPQHF
>TRBV6-5|-|-|TRBJ1-1
TGTGCCAGCAGTTACTCGAGATCGATCACTGAAGCTTTCTTT
CASSYSRSITEAFF
>TRBV6-5|-|-|TRBJ1-2
TGTGCCAGCAGTTACTCGGGCGGGCTAGCTAACTATGGCTACACCTTC
CASSYSGGLANYGYTF
>TRBV28|-|TRBD1|TRBJ2-2
TGTGCCAGCACCCAATTACAGGGGGCGGTCGGGGAGCTGTTTTTT
CASTQLQGAVGELFF
>TRBV5-5|few|-|TRBJ2-5
TGTGCCAGCAGCCAGGCTGGGGGTACTCAAGAGACCCAGTACTTC
CASSQAGGTQETQYF
>TRBV15|-|-|TRBJ1-5
TGTGCCACCAGCAGAGACAATAGCAATCAGCCCCAGCATTTT
CATSRDNSNQPQHF
>TRBV7-2|once|TRBD2|TRBJ2-1
TGTGCCAGCAGCTCACCTAGCGGGAGGGCCTACAATGAGCAGTTCTTC
CASSSPSGRAYNEQFF
>TRBV27|once|TRBD1|TRBJ1-6
TGTGCCATCGGACAGGGCTATAATTCACCCCTCCACTTT
CAIGQGYNSPLHF
>TRBV6-5|-|TRBD2|TRBJ2-3
TGTGCCAGCAGCGAGAGCGGGAGGAGAGATACGCAGTATTTT
CASSESGRRDTQYF
>TRBV30|-|-|TRBJ2-7
TGTGCCGCCGGACGCGAGCAGTACTTC
CAAGREQYF
>TRBV19|-|TRBD2|TRBJ2-1
TGTGCCAGTAGTACCACCCTCCGGGGGGGCTCCTACAATGAGCAGTTCTTC
CASSTTLRGGSYNEQFF
>TRBV4-2|-|-|TRBJ1-6
TGTGCCAGCAGCCAAGCAGGTGGGCCGGGGAGCTCCTATAATTCACCCCTCCACTTT
CASSQAGGPGSSYNSPLHF
>TRBV27|-|TRBD1|TRBJ1-6
TGTGCCAGCAGTTCGGGGACAGGGGGGAATTCACCCCTCCACTTT
CASSSGTGGNSPLHF
>TRBV28|few|TRBD2|TRBJ2-1
TGTGCCAGCAGTGCGTGGCGGGAGGATAGCAATGAGCAGTTCTTC
CASSAWREDSNEQFF
>TRBV5-5|-|TRBD2|TRBJ2-5
TGTGCCAGCAGCTCCAGGAGGCTAGCGGGGTACACTCAAGAGACCCAGTACTTC
CASSSRRLAGYTQETQYF
>TRBV6-6|-|-|TRBJ2-3
TGTGCCAGCAGTCCCATGGCAGGGGACGATACGCAGTATTTT
CASSPMAGDDTQYF
>TRBV7-3|-|TRBD1|TRBJ2-1
TGTGCCAGCAGCTTAAGGACAGGGGCTTTTGATGAGCAGTTCTTC
CASSLRTGAFDEQFF
>TRBV7-2|few|-|TRBJ2-1
TGTGCCAGCAGCTGGGTGGGCAATGAGCAGTTCTTC
CASSWVGNEQFF
>TRBV25-1|-|-|TRBJ1-4
TGTGCCAGCAGTGAAAGCGAGCGGCAGAATGAAAAACTGTTTTTT
CASSESERQNEKLFF
>TRBV30|-|-|TRBJ1-4
TGTGCCTGTCCCCTGGGGGAAAAACTGTTTTTT
CACPLGEKLFF
>TRBV7-6|-|TRBD2|TRBJ2-1
TGTGCCAGCAGCCCCCTCGGGACTAGCGGGTACAATGAGCAGTTCTTC
CASSPLGTSGYNEQFF
>TRBV6-5|few|TRBD1|TRBJ1-6
TGTGCCAGCAGCCTCACAGGGGTGGGCCGGACACCCCTCCACTTT
CASSLTGVGRTPLHF
>TRBV9|-|-|TRBJ1-3
TGTGCCAGCAGCGTAGAAGACTCTGGAAACACCATATATTTT
CASSVEDSGNTIYF
>TRBV7-2|-|TRBD1|TRBJ2-3
TGTGCCAGCAGACCTCACCTGGGACAGGGGCGTGGAGATACGCAGTATTTT
CASRPHLGQGRGDTQYF
>TRBV9|-|-|TRBJ2-3
TGTGCCAGCAGCCATTTTGAGGGGACACCTGGGGATACGCAGTATTTT
CASSHFEGTPGDTQYF
>TRBV19|-|-|TRBJ1-4
TGTGCCAGTAGTATGAGGACTTCCTTTAATGAAAAACTGTTTTTT
CASSMRTSFNEKLFF
>TRBV19|-|-|TRBJ1-2
TGTGCCAGTAGTACCAGGACCGCTTATGGCTACACCTTC
CASSTRTAYGYTF
>TRBV28|-|-|TRBJ2-5
TGTGCCAGCAGTTTTAGTGAGGGGTTTAGGGAGACCCAGTACTTC
CASSFSEGFRETQYF
>TRBV6-4|-|-|TRBJ2-3
TGTGCCAGCTCGGTGAAGGGCGATAGCACAGATACGCAGTATTTT
CASSVKGDSTDTQYF
>TRBV7-7|-|TRBD1|TRBJ2-1
TGTGCTAGCAGCCTTTACTGGACAGGGGTGGGCAATGAGCAGTTCTTC
CASSLYWTGVGNEQFF
>TRBV4-1|-|-|TRBJ1-4
TGCGCCAGCAGCCATAGGGTCCTTAATGAAAAACTGTTTTTT
CASSHRVLNEKLFF
>TRBV6-1|-|-|TRBJ1-3
TGTGCCAGCAGTGACGAGCAGAAGAGGTTGGGTCTCTCTGGAAACACCATATATTTT
CASSDEQKRLGLSGNTIYF
>TRBV9|-|TRBD1|TRBJ2-3
TGTGCCAGCAGCCAAAGGACAGGGGGGCTTAGCACAGATACGCAGTATTTT
CASSQRTGGLSTDTQYF
>TRBV27|-|-|TRBJ1-3
TGTGCCAGCAGTTCGGTATCTGGAAACACCATATATTTT
CASSSVSGNTIYF
>TRBV18|-|TRBD1|TRBJ1-3
TGTGCCAGCTCACCACCGGGCCAGGGGGCTGGAAACACCATATATTTT
CASSPPGQGAGNTIYF
>TRBV6-5|-|-|TRBJ1-1
TGTGCCAGCAGTTACGCGGGAGGGTTTGGGGCTTTCTTT
CASSYAGGFGAFF
>TRBV5-6|-|-|TRBJ1-1
TGTGCCAGCAGCTTGAAGGGGGGGACTGAAGCTTTCTTT
CASSLKGGTEAFF
>TRBV7-9|-|-|TRBJ2-3
TGTGCCAGCAGCTTAGGTGTAAGCACAGATACGCAGTATTTT
CASSLGVSTDTQYF
>TRBV5-4|-|-|TRBJ2-7
TGTGCCAGCAGCTTGGAGATAGGGAGAAGATACGAGCAGTACTTC
CASSLEIGRRYEQYF
>TRBV6-6|-|TRBD1|TRBJ1-1
TGTGCCAGCAGACTGGACAGGGCGAACACTGAAGCTTTCTTT
CASRLDRANTEAFF
>TRBV28|-|TRBD2|TRBJ2-2
TGTGCCAGCAGTTCCGGACTAGCGGGGATAAACACCGGGGAGCTGTTTTTT
CASSSGLAGINTGELFF
>TRBV6-1|-|TRBD2|TRBJ2-7
TGTGCCAGCAAGCCGGGGAGGGGAATCTCCTACGAGCAGTACTTC
CASKPGRGISYEQYF
>TRBV9|medium-sized|TRBD1|TRBJ1-2
TGTGCCAGCAGCCCCCGGGACAGGGTGGAATATGGCTACACCTTC
CASSPRDRVEYGYTF
>TRBV7-3|medium-sized|-|TRBJ1-1
TGTGCCAGCAGCTTAATGGGGAACACTGAAGCTTTCTTT
CASSLMGNTEAFF
>TRBV7-2|-|TRBD2|TRBJ2-1
TGTGCCAGCAGCTCCCATGCGGGACTAGGATACAATGAGCAGTTCTTC
CASSSHAGLGYNEQFF